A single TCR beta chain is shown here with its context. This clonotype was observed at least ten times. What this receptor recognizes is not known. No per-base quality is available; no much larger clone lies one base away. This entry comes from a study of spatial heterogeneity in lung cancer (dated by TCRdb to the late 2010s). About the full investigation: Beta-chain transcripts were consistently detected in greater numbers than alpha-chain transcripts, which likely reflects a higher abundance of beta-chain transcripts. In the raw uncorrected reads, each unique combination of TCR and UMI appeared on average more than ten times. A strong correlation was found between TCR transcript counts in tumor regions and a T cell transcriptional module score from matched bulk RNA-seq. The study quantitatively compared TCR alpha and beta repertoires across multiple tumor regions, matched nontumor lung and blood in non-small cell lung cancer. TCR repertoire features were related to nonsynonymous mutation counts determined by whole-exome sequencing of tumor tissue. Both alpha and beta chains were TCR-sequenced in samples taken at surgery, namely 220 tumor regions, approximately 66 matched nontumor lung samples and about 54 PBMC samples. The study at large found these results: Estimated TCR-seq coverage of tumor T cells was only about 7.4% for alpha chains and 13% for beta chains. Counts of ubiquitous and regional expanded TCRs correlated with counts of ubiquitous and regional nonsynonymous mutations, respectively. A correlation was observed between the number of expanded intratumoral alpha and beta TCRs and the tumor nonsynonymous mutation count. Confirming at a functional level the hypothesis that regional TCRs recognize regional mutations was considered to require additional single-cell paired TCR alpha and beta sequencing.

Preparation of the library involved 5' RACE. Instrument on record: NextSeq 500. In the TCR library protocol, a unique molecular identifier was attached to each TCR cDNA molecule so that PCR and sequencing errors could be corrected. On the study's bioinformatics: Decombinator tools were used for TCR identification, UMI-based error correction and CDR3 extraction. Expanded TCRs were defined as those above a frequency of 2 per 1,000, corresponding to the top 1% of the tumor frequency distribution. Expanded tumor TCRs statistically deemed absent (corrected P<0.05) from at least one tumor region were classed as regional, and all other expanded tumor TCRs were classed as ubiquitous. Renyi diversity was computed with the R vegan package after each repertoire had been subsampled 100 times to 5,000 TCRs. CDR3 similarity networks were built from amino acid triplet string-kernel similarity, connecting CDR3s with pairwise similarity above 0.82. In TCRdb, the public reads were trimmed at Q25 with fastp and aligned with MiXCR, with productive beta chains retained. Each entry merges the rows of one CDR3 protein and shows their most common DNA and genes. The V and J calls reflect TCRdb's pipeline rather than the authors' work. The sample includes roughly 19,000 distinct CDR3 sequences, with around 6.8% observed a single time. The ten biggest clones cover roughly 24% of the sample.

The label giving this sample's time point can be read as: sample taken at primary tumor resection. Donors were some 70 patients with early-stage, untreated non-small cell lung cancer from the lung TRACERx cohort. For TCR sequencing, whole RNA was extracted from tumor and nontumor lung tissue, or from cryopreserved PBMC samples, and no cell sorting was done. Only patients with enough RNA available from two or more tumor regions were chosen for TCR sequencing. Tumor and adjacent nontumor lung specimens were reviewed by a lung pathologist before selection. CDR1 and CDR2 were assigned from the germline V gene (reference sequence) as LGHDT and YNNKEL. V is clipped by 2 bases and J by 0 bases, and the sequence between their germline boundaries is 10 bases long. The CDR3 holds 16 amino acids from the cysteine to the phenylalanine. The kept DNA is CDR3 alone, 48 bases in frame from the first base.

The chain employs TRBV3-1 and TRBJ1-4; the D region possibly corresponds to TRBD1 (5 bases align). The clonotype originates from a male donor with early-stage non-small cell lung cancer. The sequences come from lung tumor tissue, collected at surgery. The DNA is TGTGCCAGCAGCCAATGGGGCGGAGCAACTAATGAAAAACTGTTTTTT. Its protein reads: CASSQWGGATNEKLFF.